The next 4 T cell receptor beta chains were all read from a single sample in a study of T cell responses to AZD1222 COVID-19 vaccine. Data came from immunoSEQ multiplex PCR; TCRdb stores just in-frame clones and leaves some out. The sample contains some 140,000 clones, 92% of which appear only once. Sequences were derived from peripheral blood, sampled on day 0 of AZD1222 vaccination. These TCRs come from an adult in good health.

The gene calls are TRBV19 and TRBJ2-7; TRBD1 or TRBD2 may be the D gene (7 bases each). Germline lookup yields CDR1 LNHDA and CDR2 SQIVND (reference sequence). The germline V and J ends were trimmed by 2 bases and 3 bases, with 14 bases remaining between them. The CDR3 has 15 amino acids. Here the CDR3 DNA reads TGTGCCAGTAGTATACAGGGGGGGCGCGGCTACGAGCAGTACTTC. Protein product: CASSIQGGRGYEQYF.

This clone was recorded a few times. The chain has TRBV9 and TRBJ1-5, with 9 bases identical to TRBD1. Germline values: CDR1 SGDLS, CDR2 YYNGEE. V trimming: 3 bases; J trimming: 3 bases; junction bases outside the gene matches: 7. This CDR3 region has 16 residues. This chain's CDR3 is CASSGPGTGYNQPQHF. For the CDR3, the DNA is TGTGCCAGCAGCGGACCCGGGACAGGGTACAATCAGCCCCAGCATTTT.

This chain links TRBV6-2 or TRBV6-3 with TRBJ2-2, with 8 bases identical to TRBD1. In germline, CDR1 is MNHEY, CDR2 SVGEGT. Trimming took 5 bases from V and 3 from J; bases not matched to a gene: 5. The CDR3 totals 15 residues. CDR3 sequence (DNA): TGTGCCAGCAGTCATGACAGGGGCGACACCGGGGAGCTGTTTTTT. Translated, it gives CASSHDRGDTGELFF.

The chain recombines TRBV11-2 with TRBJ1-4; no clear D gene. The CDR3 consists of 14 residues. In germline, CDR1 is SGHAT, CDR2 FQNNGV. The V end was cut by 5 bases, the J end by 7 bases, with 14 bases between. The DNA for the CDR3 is TGTGCCAGCAGCAGCCCGGGAGAAGGTGAAAAACTGTTTTTT. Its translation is CASSSPGEGEKLFF.